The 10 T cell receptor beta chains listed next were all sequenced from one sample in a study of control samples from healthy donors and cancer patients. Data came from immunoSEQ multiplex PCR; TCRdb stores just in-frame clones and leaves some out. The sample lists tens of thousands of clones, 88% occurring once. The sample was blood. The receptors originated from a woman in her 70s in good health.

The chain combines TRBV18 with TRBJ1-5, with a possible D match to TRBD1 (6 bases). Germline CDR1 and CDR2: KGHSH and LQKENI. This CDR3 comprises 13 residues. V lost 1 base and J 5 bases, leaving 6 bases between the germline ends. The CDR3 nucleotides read TGTGCCAGCTCACCACAGGGGGATCAGCCCCAGCATTTT. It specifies CASSPQGDQPQHF.

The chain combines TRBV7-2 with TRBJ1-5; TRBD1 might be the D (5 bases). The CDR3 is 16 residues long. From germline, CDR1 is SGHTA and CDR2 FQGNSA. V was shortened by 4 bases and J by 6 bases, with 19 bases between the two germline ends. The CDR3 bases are TGTGCCAGCAGCTCCGGGGCCGGTGGCGGGAGTCAGCCCCAGCATTTT. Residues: CASSSGAGGGSQPQHF.

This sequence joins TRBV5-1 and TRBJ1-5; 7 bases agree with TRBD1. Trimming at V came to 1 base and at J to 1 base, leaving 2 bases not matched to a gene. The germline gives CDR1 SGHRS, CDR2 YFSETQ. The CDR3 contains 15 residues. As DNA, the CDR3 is TGCGCCAGCAGCTTGACGGGACAGAGCAATCAGCCCCAGCATTTT. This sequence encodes CASSLTGQSNQPQHF. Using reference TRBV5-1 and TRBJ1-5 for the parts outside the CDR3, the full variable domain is KAGVTQTPRYLIKTRGQQVTLSCSPISGHRSVSWYQQTPGQGLQFLFEYFSETQRNKGNFPGRFSGRQFSNSRSEMNVSTLELGDSALYLCASSLTGQSNQPQHFGDGTRLSIL.

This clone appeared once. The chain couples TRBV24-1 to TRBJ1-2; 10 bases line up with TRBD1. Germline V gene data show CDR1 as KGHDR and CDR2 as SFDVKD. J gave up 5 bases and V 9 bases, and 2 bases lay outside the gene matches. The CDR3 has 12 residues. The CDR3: CATRGQGYGYTF. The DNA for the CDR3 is TGTGCCACCCGGGGACAGGGGTATGGCTACACCTTC.

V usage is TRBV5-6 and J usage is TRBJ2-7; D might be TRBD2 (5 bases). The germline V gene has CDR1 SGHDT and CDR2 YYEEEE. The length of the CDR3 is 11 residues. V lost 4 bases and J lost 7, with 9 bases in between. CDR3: CASSRGFEQYF. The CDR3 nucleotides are TGTGCCAGCAGCCGGGGTTTTGAGCAGTACTTC.

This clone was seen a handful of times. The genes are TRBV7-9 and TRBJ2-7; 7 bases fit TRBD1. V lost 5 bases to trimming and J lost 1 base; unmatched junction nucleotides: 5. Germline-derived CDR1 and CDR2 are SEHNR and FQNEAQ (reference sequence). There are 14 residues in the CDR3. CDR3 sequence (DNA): TGTGCCAGCAGCCTACAGGGGCAGTCCTACGAGCAGTACTTC. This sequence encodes CASSLQGQSYEQYF.

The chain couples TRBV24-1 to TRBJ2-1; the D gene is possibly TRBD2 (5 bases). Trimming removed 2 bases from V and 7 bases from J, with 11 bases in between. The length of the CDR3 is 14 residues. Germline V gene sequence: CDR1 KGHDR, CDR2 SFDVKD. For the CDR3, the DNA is TGTGCCACCAGTGATTCCTCTACGGGAAATGAGCAGTTCTTC. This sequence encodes CATSDSSTGNEQFF.

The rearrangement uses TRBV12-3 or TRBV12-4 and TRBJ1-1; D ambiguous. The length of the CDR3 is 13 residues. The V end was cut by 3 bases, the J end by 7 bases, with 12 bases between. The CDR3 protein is CASSFGPPGEAFF. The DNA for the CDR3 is TGTGCCAGCAGTTTTGGGCCTCCTGGTGAAGCTTTCTTT.

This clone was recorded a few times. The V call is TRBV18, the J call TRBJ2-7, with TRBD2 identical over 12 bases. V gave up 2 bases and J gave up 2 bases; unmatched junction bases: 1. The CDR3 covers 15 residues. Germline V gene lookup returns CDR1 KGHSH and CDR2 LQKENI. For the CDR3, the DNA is TGTGCCAGCTCACCAGGACTAGCGGGGACCTACGAGCAGTACTTC. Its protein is CASSPGLAGTYEQYF.

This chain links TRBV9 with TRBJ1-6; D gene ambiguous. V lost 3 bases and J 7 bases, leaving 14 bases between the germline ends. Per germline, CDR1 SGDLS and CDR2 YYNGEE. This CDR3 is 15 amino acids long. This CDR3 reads CASSAPMGGNSPLHF. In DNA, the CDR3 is TGTGCCAGCAGCGCTCCAATGGGAGGAAATTCACCCCTCCACTTT.